The 5 T cell receptor beta chains listed next were all sequenced from one sample in a study of CD8+CD57+ T cells in acquired aplastic anemia. The TCR beta profiling, which covered VDJ combination and CDR3 sequence, was carried out using genomic DNA as the template. MiXCR, applied by TCRdb to the reads, yields one record per CDR3 protein. In the table there are around 400,000 distinct CDR3 sequences, approximately 70% of which are singletons. Sample: sorted CD4+, CD8+, or CD8+CD57+ T cells (not recorded which) from PBMCs. These receptors were collected from a human donor in good health, serving as a control.

Points on this clonotype: One end of the junction is discordant with germline, which a read error may explain. The chain is built from TRBV7-2 and TRBJ2-7; 7 bases match TRBD1. This CDR3 has 14 amino acids. Per germline, CDR1 SGHTA and CDR2 FQGNSA. The CDR3 sequence: CASSVSRVGGLRCF. In nucleotides, the CDR3 is TGTGCCAGCAGCGTGTCGCGAGTAGGGGGCCTCCGTTGCTTC.

This clonotype has ten or more counts. The chain carries TRBV13 and TRBJ2-7, with 8 nucleotides matching TRBD2. Germline CDR1 PRHDT, CDR2 FYEKMQ (reference sequence). The ends lost 0 bases at V and 7 bases at J; junction bases unmatched: 5. There are 14 residues in the CDR3. The CDR3 sequence is CASSLGVIAGEQYF. CDR3 in DNA: TGTGCCAGCAGCTTAGGCGTAATAGCGGGAGAGCAGTACTTC.

The chain recombines TRBV20-1 with TRBJ1-6, with D uncertain. The V end lost 3 bases, the J end lost 14 bases, and 20 bases lay between the germline ends. CDR1 and CDR2 (germline): DFQATT, SNEGSKA (reference sequence). This CDR3 is built from 14 residues. CDR3 sequence reads: CSASDKGMARALHF. Written as DNA, the CDR3 is TGCAGTGCTAGTGATAAGGGAATGGCTAGGGCCCTCCACTTT.

The V and J genes are TRBV7-2 and TRBJ2-1; 8 bases align to TRBD2. The CDR3 has 16 residues. After removal of 4 bases from V and 11 bases from J, the junction contained 16 bases not matched to a gene. The germline V gene has CDR1 SGHTA and CDR2 FQGNSA. This CDR3 is CASSYTAGPAGGQQFF. CDR3 nucleotides: TGTGCCAGCAGCTACACCGCGGGACCTGCGGGGGGTCAGCAGTTCTTC.

V gene TRBV25-1 combines with J gene TRBJ1-6; D uncertain. V lost 1 base and J lost 10, with 11 bases in between. This CDR3 comprises 14 residues. Germline V gene lookup returns CDR1 MGHDK and CDR2 SYGVNS. CDR3 region: CASSELGFWSPLHF. CDR3 DNA sequence: TGTGCCAGCAGTGAATTGGGGTTTTGGTCACCCCTCCACTTT. Full variable domain (remainder filled in from reference TRBV25-1 and TRBJ1-6): EADIYQTPRYLVIGTGKKITLECSQTMGHDKMYWYQQDPGMELHLIHYSYGVNSTEKGDLSSESTVSRIRTEHFPLTLESARPSHTSQYLCASSELGFWSPLHFGNGTRLTVT.